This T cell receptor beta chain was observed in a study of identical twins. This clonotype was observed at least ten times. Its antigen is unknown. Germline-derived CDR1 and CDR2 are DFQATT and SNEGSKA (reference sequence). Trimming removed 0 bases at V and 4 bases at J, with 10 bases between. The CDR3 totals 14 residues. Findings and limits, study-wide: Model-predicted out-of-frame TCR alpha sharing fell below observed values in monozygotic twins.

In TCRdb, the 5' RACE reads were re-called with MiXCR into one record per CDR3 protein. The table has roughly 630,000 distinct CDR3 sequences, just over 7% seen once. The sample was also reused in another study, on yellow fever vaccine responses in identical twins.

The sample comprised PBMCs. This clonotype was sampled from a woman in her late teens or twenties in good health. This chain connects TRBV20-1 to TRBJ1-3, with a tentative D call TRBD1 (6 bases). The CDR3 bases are TGCAGTGCTAGAGACCCCGGGGGCGGAAACACCATATATTTT. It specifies CSARDPGGGNTIYF.